A selection of T cell receptor beta chains follows, all from one sample in a study of cytomegalovirus exposure and HLA in healthy donors. Here immunoSEQ multiplex PCR was the method, and the copy in TCRdb shows in-frame clones only, minus some. The sample includes around 180,000 clones, around 75% of them seen just once. Sequences were obtained from PBMCs. The receptor set was obtained from a woman in her thirties in good health and CMV-seropositive. CDR3s include the opening cysteine and the closing phenylalanine or tryptophan. The order of the fields is J gene, V gene, clone size, D gene, CDR3 protein, CDR3 DNA. The D gene is left open where the match is weak. Not all rows give a size; the values are once, few, many and, for expanded clones, a class.

j_call: TRBJ2-7
v_call: TRBV20-1
clone_size: -
d_call: TRBD2
cdr3_aa: CSAMGGFEQYF
cdr3_nt: TGCAGTGCTATGGGAGGGTTCGAGCAGTACTTC

j_call: TRBJ2-1
v_call: TRBV11-2
clone_size: -
d_call: -
cdr3_aa: CASSLGGRFEQFF
cdr3_nt: TGTGCCAGCAGCTTAGGAGGGCGATTTGAGCAGTTCTTC

j_call: TRBJ1-1
v_call: TRBV9
clone_size: -
d_call: -
cdr3_aa: CASSVETENTEAFF
cdr3_nt: TGTGCCAGCAGCGTTGAGACAGAGAACACTGAAGCTTTCTTT

j_call: TRBJ1-2
v_call: TRBV5-6
clone_size: -
d_call: TRBD1
cdr3_aa: CASSGYYRGLNYGYTF
cdr3_nt: TGTGCCAGCAGCGGGTACTACAGGGGGCTTAACTATGGCTACACCTTC

j_call: TRBJ2-3
v_call: TRBV6-6
clone_size: -
d_call: -
cdr3_aa: CASRNGAAHLTDTQYF
cdr3_nt: TGTGCCAGCAGAAATGGGGCGGCCCACCTCACAGATACGCAGTATTTT

j_call: TRBJ2-2
v_call: TRBV6-5
clone_size: -
d_call: -
cdr3_aa: CASRATGELFF
cdr3_nt: TGTGCCAGCAGAGCCACCGGGGAGCTGTTTTTT

j_call: TRBJ1-2
v_call: TRBV28
clone_size: -
d_call: -
cdr3_aa: CASTSDRYGYTF
cdr3_nt: TGTGCCAGCACCTCGGACAGATATGGCTACACCTTC

j_call: TRBJ1-4
v_call: TRBV7-3
clone_size: -
d_call: TRBD1
cdr3_aa: CASSQLTGHEKLFF
cdr3_nt: TGTGCCAGCAGCCAATTGACAGGGCATGAAAAACTGTTTTTT

j_call: TRBJ2-5
v_call: TRBV6-6
clone_size: -
d_call: TRBD1
cdr3_aa: CASSYRDRDETQYF
cdr3_nt: TGTGCCAGCAGTTACAGGGACAGGGATGAGACCCAGTACTTC

j_call: TRBJ2-5
v_call: TRBV5-1
clone_size: -
d_call: TRBD1
cdr3_aa: CASRTGKETQYF
cdr3_nt: TGCGCCAGCAGGACAGGGAAAGAGACCCAGTACTTC

j_call: TRBJ1-1
v_call: TRBV9
clone_size: -
d_call: -
cdr3_aa: CASTRRAGSTEAFF
cdr3_nt: TGTGCCAGCACCCGGAGGGCAGGGAGCACTGAAGCTTTCTTT

j_call: TRBJ2-1
v_call: TRBV7-9
clone_size: few
d_call: TRBD2
cdr3_aa: CASSSTLAGGHNEQFF
cdr3_nt: TGTGCCAGCAGCTCGACTCTAGCGGGGGGGCACAATGAGCAGTTCTTC

j_call: TRBJ1-6
v_call: TRBV2
clone_size: -
d_call: -
cdr3_aa: CVSSEPYSGNNSPLHF
cdr3_nt: TGTGTCAGCAGTGAACCCTACTCAGGGAACAATTCGCCCCTCCACTTT

j_call: TRBJ1-3
v_call: TRBV5-1
clone_size: -
d_call: TRBD1
cdr3_aa: CASSLRWGQGLSGNTIYF
cdr3_nt: TGCGCCAGCAGCTTGAGGTGGGGACAGGGCCTCTCTGGAAACACCATATATTTT

j_call: TRBJ2-1
v_call: TRBV11-2
clone_size: -
d_call: -
cdr3_aa: CASSRLLATDNEQFF
cdr3_nt: TGTGCCAGCAGCCGACTCCTAGCGACCGACAATGAGCAGTTCTTC

j_call: TRBJ2-7
v_call: TRBV6-5
clone_size: -
d_call: -
cdr3_aa: CASSTSRTASYEQYF
cdr3_nt: TGTGCCAGCAGTACCTCCAGGACAGCTAGCTACGAGCAGTACTTC

j_call: TRBJ1-5
v_call: TRBV6-1
clone_size: -
d_call: -
cdr3_aa: CASTGVGSNQPQHF
cdr3_nt: TGTGCCAGCACCGGGGTGGGAAGCAATCAGCCCCAGCATTTT

j_call: TRBJ2-7
v_call: TRBV7-2
clone_size: -
d_call: TRBD1
cdr3_aa: CASSPYRGRFYEQYF
cdr3_nt: TGTGCCAGCAGCCCATACAGGGGGCGTTTCTACGAGCAGTACTTC

j_call: TRBJ2-2
v_call: TRBV28
clone_size: -
d_call: TRBD2
cdr3_aa: CASSVLAGNFPGELFF
cdr3_nt: TGTGCCAGCAGTGTCCTAGCGGGAAACTTCCCCGGGGAGCTGTTTTTT

j_call: TRBJ1-1
v_call: TRBV10-1
clone_size: once
d_call: -
cdr3_aa: CASMGKSRGRAFF
cdr3_nt: TGCGCCAGCATGGGAAAGAGCAGGGGACGTGCTTTCTTT

j_call: TRBJ2-7
v_call: TRBV6-5
clone_size: few
d_call: TRBD1
cdr3_aa: CASSYGGQSYEQYF
cdr3_nt: TGTGCCAGCAGTTACGGGGGACAGTCCTACGAGCAGTACTTC

j_call: TRBJ2-1
v_call: TRBV5-5
clone_size: -
d_call: TRBD2
cdr3_aa: CASSLGPRLAGINEQFF
cdr3_nt: TGTGCCAGCAGCTTAGGACCCCGACTAGCGGGGATAAATGAGCAGTTCTTC

j_call: TRBJ2-7
v_call: TRBV5-4
clone_size: few
d_call: TRBD2
cdr3_aa: CASSSPSGRAGEQYF
cdr3_nt: TGTGCCAGCAGCTCACCGAGCGGGAGGGCCGGGGAGCAGTACTTC

j_call: TRBJ2-1
v_call: TRBV11-3
clone_size: few
d_call: TRBD2
cdr3_aa: CASSLGAGGYNEQFF
cdr3_nt: TGTGCCAGCAGCTTGGGAGCGGGAGGGTACAATGAGCAGTTCTTC